This T cell receptor beta chain was recovered during a study of cytomegalovirus exposure and HLA in healthy donors. Study-wide results and limits: The listing of 150 to 200 TCR beta chains classed them as cytomegalovirus-associated. The finding came from a later analysis; first-cohort TCR clusters tended to co-occur in the roughly 110 validation repertoires.

Trimming took 4 bases from V and 3 from J; bases not matched to a gene: 5. In germline, CDR1 is MNHEY, CDR2 SMNVEV (reference sequence). The CDR3 totals 16 residues. A word on this clone: Its antigen is not identified.

TCRdb's table, derived via immunoSEQ multiplex PCR, lists solely in-frame clones and lacks some. Of approximately 120,000 clones in the sample, about nine tenths are singletons; the top ten hold 1.5% to 2.5%. The rearrangement joins TRBV27 to TRBJ2-1; TRBD1 matches at 11 bases. Material for sequencing was PBMCs. This receptor was obtained from a woman aged 18-29 years in good health and CMV-seronegative. CDR3 sequence reads: CASSSPGTGGYNEQFF. CDR3 DNA: TGTGCCAGCAGTTCCCCGGGGACAGGGGGCTACAATGAGCAGTTCTTC.